This T cell receptor beta chain was obtained from a study of blood T cell repertoires in COVID-19. At the level of the study: Sites across the United States, Italy and Spain contributed samples from acute and convalescent COVID-19. Nucleic acid was either cDNA or gDNA, and it came from T cells, B-cell-depleted T cells, or PBMCs.

Original processing notes: It was from reference gene primer amplification that nucleated cell counts were estimated. The table came from immunoSEQ multiplex PCR; TCRdb's copy has only in-frame clones and leaves some out. V, J and clone size were drawn from that table, and D and trimming were deduced from the DNA. The data contain roughly 98,000 clones, around four fifths of them singletons. This clone was seen a handful of times. The TCR originated in a human donor in a cohort sampled during active COVID-19. Sequencing used peripheral blood.

CDR3 DNA: TGTGCCAGCAGCCAAGTAGGGGACTCCTACGAGCAGTACTTC. Its protein product is CASSQVGDSYEQYF. The chain employs TRBV4-2 and TRBJ2-7, with a tentative D call TRBD1 (5 bases). Germline V lookup: CDR1 LGHNA, CDR2 YNFKEQ. This CDR3 has 14 amino acids. Trimming removed 1 base at V and 0 bases at J, with 7 bases between.